Below, one TCR beta chain is given with its context. Its antigen is undetermined. This record comes from a study of chemoradiotherapy in HPV16-positive cancers. For the study at large: Functional T-cell assays on a couple of HPV16-positive patients' cells defined candidate HPV-specific clones and common TCR motifs.

Regarding the study as a whole: Candidate HPV-specific clones and E7-related TCR motifs grew in tumor during treatment. The functional HPV-specific definition rests on just a couple of HPV16-positive patients. HPV-responsive T-cell expansion during chemoradiotherapy was linked to improved recurrence-free survival in HPV16-positive patients.

Germline V lookup: CDR1 SGHRS, CDR2 YFSETQ. With 8 bases removed from V and 5 bases from J, the gap between germline ends came to 11 bases. CDR3 length: 13 residues. TCRdb's copy holds only in-frame clones and misses some; the assay was immunoSEQ multiplex PCR. This sample yields some 4,800 clones, of which 85% to 90% are seen a single time; about 3% belongs to the top ten. Sampling took place from a patient who underwent chemoradiotherapy. This clonotype was obtained from a human donor with HPV-associated anogenital cancer. The V call is TRBV5-1, the J call TRBJ1-6; D gene ambiguous. CDR3 bases: TGCGCCAGTAAGACAAGTAATAATTCACCCCTCCACTTT. It encodes CASKTSNNSPLHF.